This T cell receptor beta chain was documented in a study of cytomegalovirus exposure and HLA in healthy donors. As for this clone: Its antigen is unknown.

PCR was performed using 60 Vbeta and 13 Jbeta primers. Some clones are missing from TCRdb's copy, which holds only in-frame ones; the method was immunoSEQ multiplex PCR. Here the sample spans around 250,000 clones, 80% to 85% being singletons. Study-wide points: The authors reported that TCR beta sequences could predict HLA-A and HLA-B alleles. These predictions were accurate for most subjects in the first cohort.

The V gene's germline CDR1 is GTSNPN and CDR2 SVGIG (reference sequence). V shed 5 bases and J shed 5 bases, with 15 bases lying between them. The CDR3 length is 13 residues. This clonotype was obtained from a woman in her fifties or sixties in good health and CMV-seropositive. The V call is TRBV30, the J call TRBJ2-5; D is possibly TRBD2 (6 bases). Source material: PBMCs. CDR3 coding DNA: TGTGCCTGGGTTAAAGCGGGCGTGGAGACCCAGTACTTC. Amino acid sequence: CAWVKAGVETQYF.